A selection of T cell receptor beta chains follows, all from one sample in a study of human T cells and chemical hapten exposure. TCRdb used MiXCR to reprocess the RACE reads, holding one entry per CDR3 protein. In the table there are some 71,000 distinct CDR3 sequences, 9% to 12% of which are singletons. This specimen was whole blood, taken in connection with sensitization to the hapten diphenylcyclopropenone (DPC). The source of these receptors is a woman in her forties or fifties with alopecia areata. Some clones in this sample may be carry-over from other donors' samples. CDR3s include the opening cysteine and the closing phenylalanine or tryptophan. The order of the fields is clone size, J gene, V gene, D gene, CDR3 protein, CDR3 DNA. A D gene is named only where the DNA matches it firmly. Clone size, where shown, is once, few, many, or a class for clones that have expanded.

>many|TRBJ2-7|TRBV18|NA
CASSPTGQLSYEQYF
TGTGCCAGCTCACCTACAGGACAGCTCTCCTACGAGCAGTACTTC
>medium-sized|TRBJ1-2|TRBV5-1|NA
CASSWDKSYGYTF
TGCGCCAGCAGCTGGGACAAAAGCTATGGCTACACCTTC
>NA|TRBJ2-1|TRBV5-5|TRBD2
CASSLWLAGVPSYNEQFF
TGTGCCAGCAGCTTGTGGCTAGCGGGAGTCCCCTCCTACAATGAGCAGTTCTTC
>many|TRBJ1-1|TRBV12-5|NA
CASGVSSPGRRMNTEAFF
TGTGCTAGTGGTGTATCTTCCCCGGGACGGAGGATGAACACTGAAGCTTTCTTT
>few|TRBJ1-1|TRBV29-1|TRBD1
CSVAGTGAGEAFF
TGCAGCGTTGCAGGGACAGGCGCGGGGGAAGCTTTCTTT
>NA|TRBJ1-1|TRBV7-9|NA
CASRDSRTEAFF
TGTGCCAGCAGGGACAGTCGCACTGAAGCTTTCTTT
>few|TRBJ2-1|TRBV27|TRBD1
CASTTMTGSTYNEQFF
TGTGCCAGCACGACCATGACAGGGAGTACCTACAATGAGCAGTTCTTC
>NA|TRBJ2-3|TRBV6-1|TRBD1
CASSEGQGYDTQYF
TGTGCCAGCAGTGAAGGACAGGGCTATGATACGCAGTATTTT
>many|TRBJ2-1|TRBV29-1|TRBD1
CSVEGRQGTGHIQYNEQFF
TGCAGCGTTGAGGGCCGACAGGGGACGGGGCATATACAGTACAATGAGCAGTTCTTC
>NA|TRBJ2-5|TRBV6-4|TRBD2
CASSREVGETQYF
TGTGCCAGCAGCCGGGAGGTTGGAGAGACCCAGTACTTC
>many|TRBJ1-5|TRBV20-1|TRBD1
CSASRGWGNQPQHF
TGCAGTGCTAGCAGGGGGTGGGGCAATCAGCCCCAGCATTTT
>many|TRBJ2-1|TRBV5-1|NA
CASSFRRSSYNEQFF
TGCGCCAGCAGCTTCAGGCGGAGCTCCTACAATGAGCAGTTCTTC
>NA|TRBJ2-3|TRBV7-2|NA
CASSRIGGDTQYF
TGTGCCAGCAGCCGGATAGGAGGAGATACGCAGTATTTT
>NA|TRBJ1-1|TRBV6-6|NA
CASSPHGSEAFF
TGTGCCAGCAGTCCACATGGATCTGAAGCTTTCTTT
>few|TRBJ2-2|TRBV5-4|NA
CASSSDPTGELFF
TGTGCCAGCAGCTCGGACCCCACCGGGGAGCTGTTTTTT
>NA|TRBJ2-1|TRBV2|NA
CASSRLGGEQFF
TGTGCCAGCTCCCGCCTCGGGGGTGAGCAGTTCTTC
>many|TRBJ2-5|TRBV7-9|TRBD2
CASSSSGTSGSQYF
TGTGCCAGCAGCTCCTCCGGGACTAGCGGTTCCCAGTACTTC
>many|TRBJ2-6|TRBV6-2/TRBV6-3|TRBD2
CASRWTSGHTSGANVLTF
TGTGCCAGCAGGTGGACTAGCGGGCACACCTCTGGGGCCAACGTCCTGACTTTC
>many|TRBJ2-2|TRBV20-1|NA
CSARDWGELFF
TGCAGTGCTAGAGATTGGGGGGAGCTGTTTTTT
>NA|TRBJ2-1|TRBV13|TRBD1
CASSPGQGARNEQFF
TGTGCCAGCAGCCCAGGACAGGGGGCGCGTAATGAGCAGTTCTTC
>NA|TRBJ2-3|TRBV7-8|NA
CASSLDSRVDTQYF
TGTGCCAGCAGCTTAGATTCTAGAGTGGATACGCAGTATTTT
>NA|TRBJ2-7|TRBV29-1|NA
CSVAGGSSYEQYF
TGCAGCGTTGCTGGCGGTAGCTCCTACGAGCAGTACTTC
>NA|TRBJ1-1|TRBV3-1|NA
CASSQDRQNTEAFF
TGTGCCAGCAGCCAAGACCGACAGAACACTGAAGCTTTCTTT
>many|TRBJ1-2|TRBV4-1|NA
CASSQRGGYTF
TGCGCCAGCAGCCAAAGGGGTGGCTACACCTTC
>many|TRBJ2-2|TRBV5-1|NA
CASSLEQFANTGELFF
TGCGCCAGCAGCTTGGAACAGTTCGCGAACACCGGGGAGCTGTTTTTT
>many|TRBJ1-2|TRBV20-1|TRBD1
CSARVQGGNYGYTF
TGCAGTGCTAGAGTGCAGGGGGGTAACTATGGCTACACCTTC
>many|TRBJ2-3|TRBV7-3|TRBD2
CASSPQAGGGTDTQYF
TGTGCCAGCAGCCCCCAAGCGGGAGGGGGGACAGATACGCAGTATTTT